The entry that follows covers one TCR beta chain sequence. No antigen is known for it. TCRdb re-analysed the reads in MiXCR, keeping a single row per CDR3 protein. The sample lists about 340,000 distinct CDR3 sequences, about 27% seen once, with roughly 20% in the top ten. The data belong to a study of T cell repertoires in cytomegalovirus infection. Study summary: Selection of CMV epitopes for the study included recently identified HLA-C-restricted and well-studied HLA-B-restricted ones. It can be stated that public TCR beta signatures indicated CMV infection as well as a matching HLA type. General study points: Ex vivo, HLA-C-restricted CMV-specific TCR beta clonotypes prevailed over the rest of the response. There were carriers of CMV plus the relevant HLA, and cumulative public TCR beta family frequency identified them.

Trimming removed 11 bases from V and 0 bases from J; junction bases left unmatched: 8. Germline loops: CDR1 KGHDR, CDR2 SFDVKD. The CDR3 is 15 residues long. V and J are TRBV24-1 and TRBJ1-5; 8 positions agree with TRBD1. This receptor was identified in a human donor in good health (CMV status not recorded). Some clones in this sample may be carry-over from other donors' samples. The sequenced sample was cultured PBMCs, obtained from culture after CMV antigen stimulation. CDR3 DNA sequence: TGTGCCAACGGACAGGGTAAATATAGCAATCAGCCCCAGCATTTT. Encoded protein: CANGQGKYSNQPQHF.